This T cell receptor beta chain was captured in a study of vaccination and CD4 T cells after COVID-19. A single count supports this clonotype. Its antigen is unidentified. Treatment noted: approximately nine-day PBMC culture with coronavirus spike peptide pools or control peptides (ViraFEST assay). Before TCRs were sequenced, ViraFEST expanded antigen-specific T cells with peptide pools. Replacement of half the medium with fresh IL-2 medium took place on days 3 and 7. The length of the CDR3 is 15 residues. From germline, CDR1 is DFQATT and CDR2 SNEGSKA (reference sequence). V was pared by 3 bases and J by 0 bases, with 11 bases between. Cultured CD4+ T-cell DNA underwent Oncomine TCR Beta short-read sequencing. Using the QIAamp micro DNA kit, genomic DNA was extracted from the CD4+ T cells that had been cultured. TCRdb ran MiXCR on the PCR reads and lists one entry per CDR3 protein. The repertoire consists of 6,000 to 8,500 distinct CDR3 sequences, with approximately 73% occurring once and the leading ten covering around 17%.

The chain joins TRBV20-1 to TRBJ2-2; the D gene could be TRBD1 or TRBD2 (6 bases each). Sequenced: CD4+ T cells from blood, cultured in vitro. The TCR originated in a human donor who had recovered from COVID-19. The DNA for the CDR3 is TGCAGTGCTAGCGAGGGGGGCCCGAACACCGGGGAGCTGTTTTTT. Amino acids: CSASEGGPNTGELFF.